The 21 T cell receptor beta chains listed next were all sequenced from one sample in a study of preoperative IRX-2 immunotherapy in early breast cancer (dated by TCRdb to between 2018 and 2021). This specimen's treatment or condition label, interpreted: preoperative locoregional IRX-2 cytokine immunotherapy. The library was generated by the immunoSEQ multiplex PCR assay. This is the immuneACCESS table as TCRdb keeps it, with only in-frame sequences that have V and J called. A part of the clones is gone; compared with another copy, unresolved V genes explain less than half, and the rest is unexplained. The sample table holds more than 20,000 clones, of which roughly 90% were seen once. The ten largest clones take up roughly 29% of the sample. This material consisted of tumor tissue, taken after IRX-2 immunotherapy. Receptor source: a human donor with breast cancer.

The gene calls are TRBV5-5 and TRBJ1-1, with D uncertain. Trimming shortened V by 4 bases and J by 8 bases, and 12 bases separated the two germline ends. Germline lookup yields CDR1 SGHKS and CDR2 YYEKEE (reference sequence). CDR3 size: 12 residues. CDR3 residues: CASSPWSGEAFF. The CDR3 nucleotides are TGTGCCAGCAGCCCTTGGAGCGGGGAAGCTTTCTTT.

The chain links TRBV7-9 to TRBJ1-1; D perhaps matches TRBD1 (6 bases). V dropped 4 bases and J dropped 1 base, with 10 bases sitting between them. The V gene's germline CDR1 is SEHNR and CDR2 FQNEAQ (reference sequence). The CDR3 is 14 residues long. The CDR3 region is CASSYRQANTEAFF. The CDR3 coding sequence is TGTGCCAGCAGCTACAGACAGGCGAACACTGAAGCTTTCTTT.

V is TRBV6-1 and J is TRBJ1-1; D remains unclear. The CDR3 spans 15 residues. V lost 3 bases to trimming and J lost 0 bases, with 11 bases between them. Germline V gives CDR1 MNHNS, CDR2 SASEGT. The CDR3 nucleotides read TGTGCCAGCAGTGAGGCCCGGACTCTGAACACTGAAGCTTTCTTT. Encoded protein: CASSEARTLNTEAFF.

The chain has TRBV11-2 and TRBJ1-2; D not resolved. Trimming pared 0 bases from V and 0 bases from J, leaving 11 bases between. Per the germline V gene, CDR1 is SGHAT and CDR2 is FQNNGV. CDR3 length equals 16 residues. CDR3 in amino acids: CASSLDLSRTNYGYTF. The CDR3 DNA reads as TGTGCCAGCAGCTTAGATCTCTCTAGAACTAACTATGGCTACACCTTC.

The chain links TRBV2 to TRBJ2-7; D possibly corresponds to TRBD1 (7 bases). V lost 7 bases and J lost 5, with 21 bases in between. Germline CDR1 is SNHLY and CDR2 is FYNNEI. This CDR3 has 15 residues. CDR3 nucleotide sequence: TGTGCCAGCAATGAGGTCAGGGGGGCCCCTAACGAGCAGTACTTC. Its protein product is CASNEVRGAPNEQYF.

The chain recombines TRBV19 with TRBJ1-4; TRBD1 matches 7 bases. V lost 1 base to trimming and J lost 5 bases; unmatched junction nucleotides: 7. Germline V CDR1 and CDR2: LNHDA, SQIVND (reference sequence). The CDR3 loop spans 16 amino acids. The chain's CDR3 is CASSIGTGVNNEKLFF. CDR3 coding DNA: TGTGCCAGTAGTATAGGTACAGGGGTGAACAATGAAAAACTGTTTTTT.

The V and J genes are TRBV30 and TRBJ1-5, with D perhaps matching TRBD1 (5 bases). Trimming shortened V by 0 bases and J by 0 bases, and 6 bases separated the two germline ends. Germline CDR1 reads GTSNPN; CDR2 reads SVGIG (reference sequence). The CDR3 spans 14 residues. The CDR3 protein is CAWSVGDSNQPQHF. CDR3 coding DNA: TGTGCCTGGAGTGTAGGGGATAGCAATCAGCCCCAGCATTTT.

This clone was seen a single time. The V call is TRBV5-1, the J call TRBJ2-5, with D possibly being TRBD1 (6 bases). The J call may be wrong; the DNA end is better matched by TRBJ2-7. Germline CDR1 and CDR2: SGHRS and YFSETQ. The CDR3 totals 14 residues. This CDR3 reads CASSLETGPYEQYF. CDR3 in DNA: TGCGCCAGCAGCCTCGAGACAGGCCCCTACGAGCAGTACTTC.

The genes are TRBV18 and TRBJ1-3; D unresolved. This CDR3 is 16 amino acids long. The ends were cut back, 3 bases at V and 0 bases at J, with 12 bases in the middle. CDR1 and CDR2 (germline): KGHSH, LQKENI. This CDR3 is CASSPGLSNSGNTIYF. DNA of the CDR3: TGTGCCAGCTCACCGGGTTTGAGTAACTCTGGAAACACCATATATTTT.

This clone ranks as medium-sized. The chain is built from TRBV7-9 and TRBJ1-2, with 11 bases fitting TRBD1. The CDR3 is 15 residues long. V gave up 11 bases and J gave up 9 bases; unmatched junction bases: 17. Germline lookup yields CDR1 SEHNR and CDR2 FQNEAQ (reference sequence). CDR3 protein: CAGELGQGAIRSYTF. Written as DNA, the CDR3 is TGTGCCGGTGAGCTTGGACAGGGGGCGATAAGAAGCTACACCTTC.

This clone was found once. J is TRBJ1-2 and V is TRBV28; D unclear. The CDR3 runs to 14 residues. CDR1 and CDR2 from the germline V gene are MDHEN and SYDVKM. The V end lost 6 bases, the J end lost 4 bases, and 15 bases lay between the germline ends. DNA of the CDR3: TGTGCCAGCAGCCCACCCACGGAAATCTATGGCTACACCTTC. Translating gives CASSPPTEIYGYTF.

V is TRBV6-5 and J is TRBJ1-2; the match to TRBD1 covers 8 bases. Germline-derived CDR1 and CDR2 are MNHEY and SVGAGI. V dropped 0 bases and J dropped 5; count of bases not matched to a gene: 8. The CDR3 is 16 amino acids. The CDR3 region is CASSYSRQGSRYGYTF. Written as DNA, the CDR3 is TGTGCCAGCAGTTACTCGAGACAGGGGAGCAGGTATGGCTACACCTTC.

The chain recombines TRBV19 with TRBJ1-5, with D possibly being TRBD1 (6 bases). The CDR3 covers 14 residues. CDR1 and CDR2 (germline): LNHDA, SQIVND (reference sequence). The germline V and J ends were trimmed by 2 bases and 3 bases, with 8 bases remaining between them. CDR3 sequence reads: CASSIRQDNQPQHF. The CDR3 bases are TGTGCCAGTAGTATAAGACAGGACAATCAGCCCCAGCATTTT.

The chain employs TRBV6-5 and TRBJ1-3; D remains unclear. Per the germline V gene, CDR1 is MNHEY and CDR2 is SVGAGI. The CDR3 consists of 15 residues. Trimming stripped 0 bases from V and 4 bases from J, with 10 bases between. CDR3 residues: CASSYSITQGNTIYF. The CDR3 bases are TGTGCCAGCAGTTACTCGATTACACAGGGAAACACCATATATTTT.

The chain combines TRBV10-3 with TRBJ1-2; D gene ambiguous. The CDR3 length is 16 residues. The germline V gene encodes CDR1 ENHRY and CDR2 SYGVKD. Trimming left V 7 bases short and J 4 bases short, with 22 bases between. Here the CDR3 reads CAIKLAPGGRTYGYTF. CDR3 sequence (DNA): TGTGCCATCAAGCTGGCCCCTGGAGGGCGTACCTATGGCTACACCTTC.

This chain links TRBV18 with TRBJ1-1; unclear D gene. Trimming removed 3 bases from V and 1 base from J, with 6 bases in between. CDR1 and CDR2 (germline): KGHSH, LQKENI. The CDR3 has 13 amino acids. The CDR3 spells CASSPGENTEAFF. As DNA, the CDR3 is TGTGCCAGCTCACCCGGGGAGAACACTGAAGCTTTCTTT.

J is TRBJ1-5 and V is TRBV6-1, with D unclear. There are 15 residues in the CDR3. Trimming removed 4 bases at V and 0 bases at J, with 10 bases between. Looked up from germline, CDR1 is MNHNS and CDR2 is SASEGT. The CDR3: CASSVTSFSNQPQHF. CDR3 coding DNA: TGTGCCAGCAGTGTGACAAGTTTTAGCAATCAGCCCCAGCATTTT.

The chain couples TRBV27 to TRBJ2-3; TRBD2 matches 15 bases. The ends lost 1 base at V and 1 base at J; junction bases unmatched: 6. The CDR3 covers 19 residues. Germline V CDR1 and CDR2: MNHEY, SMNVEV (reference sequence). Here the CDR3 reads CASSLFRTSGGAGTDTQYF. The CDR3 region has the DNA TGTGCCAGCAGTTTATTTAGGACTAGCGGGGGGGCCGGCACAGATACGCAGTATTTT.

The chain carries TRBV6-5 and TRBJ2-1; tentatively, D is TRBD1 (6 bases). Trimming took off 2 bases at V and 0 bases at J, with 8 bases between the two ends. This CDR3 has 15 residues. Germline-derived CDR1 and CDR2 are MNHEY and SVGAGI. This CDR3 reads CASSYQGISYNEQFF. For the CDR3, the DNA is TGTGCCAGCAGTTACCAGGGGATCTCCTACAATGAGCAGTTCTTC.

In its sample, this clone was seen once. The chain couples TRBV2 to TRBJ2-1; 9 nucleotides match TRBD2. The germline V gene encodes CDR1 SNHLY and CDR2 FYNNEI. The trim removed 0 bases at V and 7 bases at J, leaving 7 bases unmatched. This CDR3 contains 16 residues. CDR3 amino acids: CASSEAPAGGRNEQFF. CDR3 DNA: TGTGCCAGCAGTGAAGCGCCCGCGGGGGGGCGGAATGAGCAGTTCTTC. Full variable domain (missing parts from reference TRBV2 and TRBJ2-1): EPEVTQTPSHQVTQMGQEVILRCVPISNHLYFYWYRQILGQKVEFLVSFYNNEISEKSEIFDDQFSVERPDGSNFTLKIRSTKLEDSAMYFCASSEAPAGGRNEQFFGPGTRLTVL.

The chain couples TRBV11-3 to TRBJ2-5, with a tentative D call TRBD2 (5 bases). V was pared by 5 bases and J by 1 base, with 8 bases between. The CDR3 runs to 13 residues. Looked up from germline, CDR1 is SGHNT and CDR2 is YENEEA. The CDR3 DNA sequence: TGTGCCAGCAGCGCGGGTAGCCAAGAGACCCAGTACTTC. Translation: CASSAGSQETQYF.